This T cell receptor (beta chain) derives from a study of blood T cell repertoires in COVID-19 (dated by TCRdb to 2020 to 2022). At the level of the whole study: Recovered participants in ImmuneRACE Cohort 3 were defined by two consecutive negative NP/OP PCR tests, clearance by a healthcare professional, or resolution of symptoms. Sample metadata almost always included a de-identified subject ID, COVID-19 status, age in years and sex. The samples were drawn from two sources: the first 160 participants of the ongoing ImmuneRACE study, and approximately 1,300 subjects contributed by 6 global collaborators. Samples covering the acute and convalescent phases of COVID-19 were provided by collaborators in the United States, Italy and Spain. The dataset comprised deeply sampled blood TCRbeta repertoires from subjects exposed to, actively infected with, or recovered from COVID-19. Where available, HLA class I and class II types were obtained from metadata supplied by the sample provider rather than from assay-based typing. A freely available public database, intended as a resource for researchers studying the immune response to SARS-CoV-2, is where the repertoires were released. The prospective study material was composed of cDNA or gDNA derived from T cells, B-cell-depleted T cells, or PBMCs.

TCRbeta CDR3 regions were amplified from genomic DNA by means of the immunoSEQ Assay, a bias-controlled multiplex PCR. For the original study's pipeline: Nucleated cell counts per sample were estimated from amplification of reference gene primers within the assay. Sequence reads were collapsed and filtered to measure the absolute abundance of every unique TCRbeta CDR3 rearrangement. For each sample, productive Simpson clonality was calculated as the square root of Simpson's diversity index over productive rearrangements. Not all clones reach the TCRdb copy of this immuneACCESS table, which keeps in-frame sequences only. Checked studies attribute under half of the gap to unresolved V genes and leave the rest unexplained. That table furnishes V, J and clone size, whereas the DNA furnished D and trimming. The sample records approximately 150,000 clones, approximately 80% of which are singletons. Roughly 4% of the sample is held by the ten biggest clonotypes.

On this clone: Its antigen remains undetermined. Base qualities are not provided; no much larger clone lies one nucleotide away.

V is pruned by 5 bases and J by 6 bases, leaving 7 bases of the junction without a gene match. Per the germline V gene, SGHTA is the CDR1 and FQGNSA is the CDR2. Measured from the cysteine to the phenylalanine, the CDR3 is 14 residues long. This entry keeps only the CDR3 DNA: 42 bases, framed from base 1. Study-level results and caveats: The quantity of clinical and demographic metadata differed by source and by participant and was supplied without curation.

Participants in the prospective study were aged about 18 to 89 years, lived in 20 to 25 United States geographic areas, and enrolled through a virtual design. In the prospective study, cohorts were assigned on the basis of participant-reported clinical history obtained from a screening survey and a study questionnaire. Each participant in the prospective study had whole blood, serum and a nasopharyngeal or oropharyngeal swab collected by mobile phlebotomists. Prospective study participants could optionally give additional blood draws and questionnaires over an approximately two-month period. Blood samples from the prospective study were shipped frozen or at room temperature prior to DNA extraction.

Sequenced sample: PBMCs or T cells enriched from blood (not recorded which). Recombination connected TRBV7-2 to TRBJ1-5, with 7 middle bases fitting TRBD1. The sequence was collected from a man aged 45 to 65 in a cohort exposed to, infected with or recovered from COVID-19 (not recorded which). The CDR3 amino acid sequence is: CASSRDSVGQPQHF. The DNA is TGTGCCAGCAGCCGGGACAGTGTGGGTCAGCCCCAGCATTTT.